This record covers a single T cell receptor (beta chain). The CDR3 length is 14 residues. Germline values: CDR1 SGHTS, CDR2 YDEGEE. V was shortened by 0 bases and J by 0 bases, with 6 bases between the two germline ends. These data belong to a study of blood T cell repertoires in COVID-19. Study-level information: Researchers got acute and convalescent COVID-19 samples from the United States, Italy and Spain. The analysed material was cDNA or gDNA that came from T cells, B-cell-depleted T cells, or PBMCs.

Per the original methods: Reference gene primer amplification yielded estimated nucleated cell counts. Only in-frame clones appear in the TCRdb table, and some are missing; sequencing was by immunoSEQ multiplex PCR. V, J and clone size were drawn from that table, and D and trimming were deduced from the DNA. The sample holds about 100,000 clones, roughly 90% seen once. The J gene is TRBJ1-1, the V gene TRBV5-8; possible D gene TRBD1, 5 bases. The clonotype was recovered from a man aged 45-60 years with active COVID-19. Sequencing input: peripheral blood. The CDR3 loop reads CASSLAGMNTEAFF. CDR3 DNA sequence: TGTGCCAGCAGCTTGGCAGGGATGAACACTGAAGCTTTCTTT.